This T cell receptor beta chain appears in the sequencing data of a study of T cell repertoires in cytomegalovirus infection. Study overall: Use of recently identified HLA-C-restricted and well-studied HLA-B-restricted CMV epitopes was part of the study. Matching HLA type and CMV infection were both indicated by public TCR beta signatures.

Study results and limitations: HLA-C-restricted CMV-specific TCR beta clonotypes prevailed in the ex vivo response.

On this clonotype itself: The antigen remains unidentified.

TCRdb re-called the reads with MiXCR, one entry per CDR3 protein. The sample holds some 940,000 distinct CDR3 sequences, approximately 33% seen once. This CDR3 spans 13 amino acids. Trimming left V 3 bases short and J 2 bases short, with 5 bases between. Germline V gene lookup returns CDR1 WNHNN and CDR2 SYGVQD (reference sequence). The chain recombines TRBV10-1 with TRBJ2-1; no clear D. The TCR originated in a human donor in good health (CMV status not recorded). Some clones in this sample may be carry-over from other donors' samples. The sequencing here drew on cultured CD8+ T cells from PBMCs, taken from culture after CMV antigen stimulation. This CDR3 reads CASSETAYNEQFF. DNA for the CDR3: TGCGCCAGCAGTGAAACAGCCTACAATGAGCAGTTCTTC.